The text below deals with one T cell receptor beta chain. As for treatment: 15 to 20 received Ad26.COV2.S at low or high dose, single or two shots; 5 received placebo; per-sample allocation not given. All samples were drawn on day 63, counting from the first vaccine or placebo injection. Expression of Wuhan-strain SARS-CoV-2 spike came from the Ad26 vector that formed the vaccine. These data are taken from a study of Ad26.COV2.S vaccination and SARS-CoV-2 variants. Overall study: In the COV1001 trial, the donor was in the Ad26.COV2.S arm.

Sequencing was performed with immunoSEQ multiplex PCR; in TCRdb, only in-frame clones are kept and a portion is missing. The table includes more than 350,000 clones, around 90% detected once. From germline, CDR1 is LGHNA and CDR2 YSLEER. V was cut by 0 bases and J by 3 bases, with 12 bases left in between. The CDR3 runs to 16 residues. This receptor was obtained from a person aged 18-65 years who received the Ad26.COV2.S COVID-19 vaccine or a placebo. The rearrangement links TRBV4-3 to TRBJ2-1; D is perhaps TRBD1 (5 bases). The sample here was peripheral blood, taken in a trial of Ad26.COV2.S vaccine versus placebo. The CDR3 DNA follows: TGCGCCAGCAGCCAAGAGTCGAGACAGTACTACAATGAGCAGTTCTTC. It encodes CASSQESRQYYNEQFF.